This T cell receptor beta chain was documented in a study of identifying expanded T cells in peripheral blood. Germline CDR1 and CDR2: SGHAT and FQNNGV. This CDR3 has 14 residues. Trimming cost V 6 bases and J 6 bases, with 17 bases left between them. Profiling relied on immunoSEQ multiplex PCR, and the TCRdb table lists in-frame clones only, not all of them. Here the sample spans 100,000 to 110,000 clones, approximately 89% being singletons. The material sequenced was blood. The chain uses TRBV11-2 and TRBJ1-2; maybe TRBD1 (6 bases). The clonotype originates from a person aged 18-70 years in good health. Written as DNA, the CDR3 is TGTGCCAGCAGTTCCTATGAGGGGGGTGATGGCTACACCTTC. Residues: CASSSYEGGDGYTF.